This T cell receptor (beta chain) is drawn from a study of shared clonotypes between healthy human individuals. Under the authors' procedure: Sequence data from immunoSEQ were junction-only and lacked quality scores; consequently, filtering differed. Generated by immunoSEQ multiplex PCR, the TCRdb table keeps only in-frame clones and is missing some. V, J and clone size are those of that table, while D and trimming were read from the DNA. The repertoire includes more than 1 million clones, approximately 78% of them detected once, and more than 0.45% sits in the top ten. This clone was seen only a few times. The sample has other DNA sequences that encode this CDR3 too. The sequence derives from a man aged 18 to 30 in good health. Some clones in this sample may be carry-over from other donors' samples. Sequences were obtained from memory CD4+ T cells from PBMCs. Stated subset: CD45RA-negative fraction.

The CDR3 DNA reads TGCGCCAGCAGCTTATCGGGAGGAGGCGAAAAACTGTTTTTT. This translates into CASSLSGGGEKLFF. The rearrangement joins TRBV5-1 to TRBJ1-4; D is uncertain. V was cut by 2 bases and J by 8 bases, with 13 bases left in between. Looked up from germline, CDR1 is SGHRS and CDR2 is YFSETQ. The length of the CDR3 is 14 residues.